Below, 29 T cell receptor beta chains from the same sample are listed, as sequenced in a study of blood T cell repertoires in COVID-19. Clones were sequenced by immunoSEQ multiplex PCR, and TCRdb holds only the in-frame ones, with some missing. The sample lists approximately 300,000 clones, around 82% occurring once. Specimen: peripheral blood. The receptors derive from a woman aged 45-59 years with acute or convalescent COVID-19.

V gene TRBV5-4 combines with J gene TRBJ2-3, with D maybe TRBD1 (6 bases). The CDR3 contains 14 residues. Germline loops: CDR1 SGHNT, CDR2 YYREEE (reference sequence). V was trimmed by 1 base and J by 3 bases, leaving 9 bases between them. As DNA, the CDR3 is TGTGCCAGCAGCTTGCCCGGACAGACAGATACGCAGTATTTT. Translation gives CASSLPGQTDTQYF.

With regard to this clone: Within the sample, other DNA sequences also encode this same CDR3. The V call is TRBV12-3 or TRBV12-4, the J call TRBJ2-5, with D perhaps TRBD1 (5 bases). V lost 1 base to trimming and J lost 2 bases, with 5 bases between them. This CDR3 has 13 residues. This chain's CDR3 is CASSLGQQETQYF. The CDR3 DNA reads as TGTGCCAGCAGTTTAGGACAGCAAGAGACCCAGTACTTC.

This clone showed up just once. CDR3 residues: CASSRGQEYNEQYF. CDR3 coding DNA: TGTGCCAGCAGCCGCGGACAGGAGTACAACGAGCAGTACTTC. V usage is TRBV6-5 and J usage is TRBJ2-7; 7 positions match TRBD1. The CDR3 loop spans 14 amino acids. V lost 6 bases and J lost 5; bases outside the gene matches: 10. CDR1 and CDR2 (germline): MNHEY, SVGAGI.

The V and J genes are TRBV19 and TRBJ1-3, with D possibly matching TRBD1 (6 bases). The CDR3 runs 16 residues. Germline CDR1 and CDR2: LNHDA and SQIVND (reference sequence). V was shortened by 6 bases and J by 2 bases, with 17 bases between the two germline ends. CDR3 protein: CASSPAGAGAGNTIYF. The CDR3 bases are TGTGCCAGTAGCCCGGCGGGAGCAGGGGCTGGAAACACCATATATTTT.

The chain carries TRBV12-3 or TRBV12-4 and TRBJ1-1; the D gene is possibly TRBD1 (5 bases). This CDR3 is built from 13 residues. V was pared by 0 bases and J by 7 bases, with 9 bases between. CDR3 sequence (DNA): TGTGCCAGCAGTTTAGCGCAGGGACTTGAAGCTTTCTTT. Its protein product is CASSLAQGLEAFF.

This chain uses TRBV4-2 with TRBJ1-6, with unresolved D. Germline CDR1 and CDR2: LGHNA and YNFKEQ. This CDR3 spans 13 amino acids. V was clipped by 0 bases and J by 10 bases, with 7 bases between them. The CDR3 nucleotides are TGTGCCAGCAGCCAAGAGTTGGAGTCACCCCTCCACTTT. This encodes CASSQELESPLHF.

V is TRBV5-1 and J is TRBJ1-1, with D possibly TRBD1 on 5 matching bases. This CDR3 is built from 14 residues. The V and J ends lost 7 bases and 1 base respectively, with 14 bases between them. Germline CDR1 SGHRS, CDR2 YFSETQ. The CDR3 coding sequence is TGCGCCAGCTGTGGGGGGGGTGGGAACACTGAAGCTTTCTTT. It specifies CASCGGGGNTEAFF.

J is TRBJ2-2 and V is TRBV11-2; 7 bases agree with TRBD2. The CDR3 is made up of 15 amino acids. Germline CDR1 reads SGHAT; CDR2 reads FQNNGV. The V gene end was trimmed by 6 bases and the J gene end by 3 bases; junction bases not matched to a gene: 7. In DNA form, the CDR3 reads TGTGCCAGCAGGTTTCCTAGCGGTTACACCGGGGAGCTGTTTTTT. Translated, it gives CASRFPSGYTGELFF.

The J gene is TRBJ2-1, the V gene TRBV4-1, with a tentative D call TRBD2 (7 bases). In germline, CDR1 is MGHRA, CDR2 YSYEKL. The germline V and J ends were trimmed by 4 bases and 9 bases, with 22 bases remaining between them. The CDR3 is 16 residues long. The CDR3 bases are TGCGCCAGCAGCCTCCTAGGGGGGGCAGGGGAGGTTGAGCAGTTCTTC. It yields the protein CASSLLGGAGEVEQFF.

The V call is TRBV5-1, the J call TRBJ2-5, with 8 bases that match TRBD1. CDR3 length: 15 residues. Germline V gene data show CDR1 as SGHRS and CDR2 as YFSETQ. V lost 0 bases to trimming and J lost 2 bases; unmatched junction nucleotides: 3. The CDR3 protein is CASSLATGEQETQYF. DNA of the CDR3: TGCGCCAGCAGCTTGGCGACAGGGGAACAAGAGACCCAGTACTTC.

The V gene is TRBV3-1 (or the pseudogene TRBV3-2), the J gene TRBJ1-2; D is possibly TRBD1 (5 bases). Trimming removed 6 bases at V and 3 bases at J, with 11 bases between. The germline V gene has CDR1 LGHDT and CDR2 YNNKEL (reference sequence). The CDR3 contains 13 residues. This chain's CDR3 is CASSWGVDYGYTF. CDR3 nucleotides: TGTGCCAGCAGTTGGGGGGTTGACTATGGCTACACCTTC.

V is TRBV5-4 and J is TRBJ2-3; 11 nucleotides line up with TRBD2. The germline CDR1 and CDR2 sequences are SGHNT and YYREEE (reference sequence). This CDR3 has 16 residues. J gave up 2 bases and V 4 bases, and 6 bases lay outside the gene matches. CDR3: CASSAPGLAATDTQYF. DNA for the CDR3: TGTGCCAGCAGCGCCCCGGGACTAGCGGCCACAGATACGCAGTATTTT.

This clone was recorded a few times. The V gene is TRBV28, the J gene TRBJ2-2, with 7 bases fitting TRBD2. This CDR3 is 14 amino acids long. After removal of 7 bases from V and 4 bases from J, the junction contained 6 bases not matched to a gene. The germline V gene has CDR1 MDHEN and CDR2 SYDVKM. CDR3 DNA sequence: TGTGCCAGCACTGGACCGGGGGGCACCGGGGAGCTGTTTTTT. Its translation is CASTGPGGTGELFF.

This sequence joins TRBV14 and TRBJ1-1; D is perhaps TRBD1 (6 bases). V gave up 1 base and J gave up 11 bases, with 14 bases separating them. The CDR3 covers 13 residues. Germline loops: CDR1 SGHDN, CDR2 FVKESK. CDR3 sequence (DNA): TGTGCCAGCAGCCAAGGGACAGTGAAGGGGGCTTTCTTT. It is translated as CASSQGTVKGAFF.

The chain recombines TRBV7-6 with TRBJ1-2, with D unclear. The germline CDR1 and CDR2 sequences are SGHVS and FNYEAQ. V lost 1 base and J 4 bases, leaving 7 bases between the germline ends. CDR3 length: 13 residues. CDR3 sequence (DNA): TGTGCCAGCAGCTTAGAACAGTCCTATGGCTACACCTTC. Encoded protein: CASSLEQSYGYTF.

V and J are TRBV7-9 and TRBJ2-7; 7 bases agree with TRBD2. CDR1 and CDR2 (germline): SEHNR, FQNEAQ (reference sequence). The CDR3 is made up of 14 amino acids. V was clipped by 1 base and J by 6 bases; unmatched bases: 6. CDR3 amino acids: CASSLEGAGVEQYF. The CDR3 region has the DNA TGTGCCAGCAGCTTAGAAGGGGCGGGAGTCGAGCAGTACTTC.

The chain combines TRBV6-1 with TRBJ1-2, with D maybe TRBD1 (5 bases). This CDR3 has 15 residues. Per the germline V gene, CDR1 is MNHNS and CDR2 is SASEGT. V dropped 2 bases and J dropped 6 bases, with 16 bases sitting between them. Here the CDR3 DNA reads TGTGCCAGCAGTGAATCTCGGTCAGGGAAAGATGGCTACACCTTC. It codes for CASSESRSGKDGYTF.

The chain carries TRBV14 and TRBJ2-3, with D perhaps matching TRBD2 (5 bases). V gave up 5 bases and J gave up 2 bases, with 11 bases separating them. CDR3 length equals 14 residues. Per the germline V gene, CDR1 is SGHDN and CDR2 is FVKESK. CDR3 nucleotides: TGTGCCAGCAGCGAGCGGCTGTTCACAGATACGCAGTATTTT. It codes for CASSERLFTDTQYF.

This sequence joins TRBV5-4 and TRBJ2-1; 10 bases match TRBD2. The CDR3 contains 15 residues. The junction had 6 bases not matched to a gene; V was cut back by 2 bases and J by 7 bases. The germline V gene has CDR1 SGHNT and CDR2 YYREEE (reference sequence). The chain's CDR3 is CASSFASGSANEQFF. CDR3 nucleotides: TGTGCCAGCAGCTTTGCTAGCGGGAGTGCGAATGAGCAGTTCTTC.

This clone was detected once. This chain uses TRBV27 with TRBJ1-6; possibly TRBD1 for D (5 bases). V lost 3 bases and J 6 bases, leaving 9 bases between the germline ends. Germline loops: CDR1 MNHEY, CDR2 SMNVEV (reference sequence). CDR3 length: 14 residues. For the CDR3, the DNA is TGTGCCAGCAGTTTCTCGCAGGGTAATTCACCCCTCCACTTT. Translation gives CASSFSQGNSPLHF.

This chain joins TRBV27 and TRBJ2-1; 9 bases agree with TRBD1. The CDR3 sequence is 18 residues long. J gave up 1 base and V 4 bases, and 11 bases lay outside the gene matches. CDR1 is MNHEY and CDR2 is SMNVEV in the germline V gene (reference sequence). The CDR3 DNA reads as TGTGCCAGCAGTTACCGGGTTGGACAGGGGCTTTCCTACAATGAGCAGTTCTTC. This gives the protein CASSYRVGQGLSYNEQFF.

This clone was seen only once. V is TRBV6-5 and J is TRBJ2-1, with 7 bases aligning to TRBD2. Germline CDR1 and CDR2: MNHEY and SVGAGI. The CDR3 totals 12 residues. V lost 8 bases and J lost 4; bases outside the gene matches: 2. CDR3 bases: TGTGCCAGCTTGGGGGGGTACAATGAGCAGTTCTTC. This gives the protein CASLGGYNEQFF.

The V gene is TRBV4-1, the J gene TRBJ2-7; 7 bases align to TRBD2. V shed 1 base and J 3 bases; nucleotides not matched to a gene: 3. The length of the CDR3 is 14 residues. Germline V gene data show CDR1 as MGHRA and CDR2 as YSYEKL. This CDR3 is CASSQGEGIYEQYV. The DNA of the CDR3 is TGCGCCAGCAGCCAAGGGGAGGGGATCTACGAGCAGTACGTC.

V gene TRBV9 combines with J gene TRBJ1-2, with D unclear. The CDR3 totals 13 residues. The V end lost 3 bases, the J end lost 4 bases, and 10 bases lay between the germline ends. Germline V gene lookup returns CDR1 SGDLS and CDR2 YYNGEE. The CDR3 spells CASSAVRGYGYTF. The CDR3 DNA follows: TGTGCCAGCAGCGCGGTCCGGGGCTATGGCTACACCTTC.

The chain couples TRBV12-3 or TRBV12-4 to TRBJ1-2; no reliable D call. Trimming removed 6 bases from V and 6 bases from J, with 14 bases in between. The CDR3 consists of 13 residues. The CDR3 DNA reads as TGTGCCAGCAGCAACAATAACCTTCATGGCTACACCTTC. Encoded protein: CASSNNNLHGYTF.

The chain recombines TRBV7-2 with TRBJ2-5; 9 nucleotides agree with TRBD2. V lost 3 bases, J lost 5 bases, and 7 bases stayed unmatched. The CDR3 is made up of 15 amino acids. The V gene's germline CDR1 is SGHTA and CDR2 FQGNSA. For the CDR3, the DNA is TGTGCCAGCAGCTTTGCGGGGGGGCTCGGGGAGACCCAGTACTTC. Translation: CASSFAGGLGETQYF.

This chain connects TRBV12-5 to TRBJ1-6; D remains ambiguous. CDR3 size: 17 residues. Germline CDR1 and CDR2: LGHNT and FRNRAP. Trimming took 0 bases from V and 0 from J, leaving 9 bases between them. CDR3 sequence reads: CASGLVASSSYNSPLHF. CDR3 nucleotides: TGTGCTAGTGGTTTGGTTGCGTCGAGCTCCTATAATTCACCCCTCCACTTT.

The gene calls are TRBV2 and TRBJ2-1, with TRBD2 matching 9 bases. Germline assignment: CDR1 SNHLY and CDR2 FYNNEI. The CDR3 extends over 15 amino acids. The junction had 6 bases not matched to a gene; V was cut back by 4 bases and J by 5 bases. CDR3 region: CASSGRVAGDNEQFF. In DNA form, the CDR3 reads TGTGCCAGCAGTGGGAGGGTAGCGGGAGACAATGAGCAGTTCTTC.

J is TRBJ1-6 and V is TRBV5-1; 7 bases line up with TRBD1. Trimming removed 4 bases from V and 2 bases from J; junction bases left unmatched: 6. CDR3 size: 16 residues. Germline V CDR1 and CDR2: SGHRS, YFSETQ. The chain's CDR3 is CASSQGGFAYNSPLHF. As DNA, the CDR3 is TGCGCCAGCAGCCAGGGGGGTTTCGCCTATAATTCACCCCTCCACTTT.